One and the same sample provided the 5 T cell receptor beta chains below, sequenced in a study of OX40 agonist ivuxolimab in advanced cancers. Assay used: immunoSEQ multiplex PCR; TCRdb lists only in-frame clones, some missing. This table holds around 33,000 clones, roughly 87% found once. The sequences come from CD4+ or CD8+ T cells sorted from blood, collected in a trial of the OX40 agonist ivuxolimab. The receptors shown here come from an adult with an advanced solid tumor such as melanoma, head and neck, liver or kidney cancer.

V and J are TRBV9 and TRBJ2-7; 10 bases map to TRBD2. This CDR3 contains 17 residues. The J segment lost 6 bases and the V segment lost 0 bases, leaving 12 bases of the junction unmatched. Germline CDR1 reads SGDLS; CDR2 reads YYNGEE. The CDR3 here is CASSVGPILAGGSEQYF. For the CDR3, the DNA is TGTGCCAGCAGCGTAGGCCCAATTTTAGCGGGAGGCTCCGAGCAGTACTTC.

The gene calls are TRBV7-9 and TRBJ2-1, with 12 nucleotides matching TRBD2. CDR1 and CDR2 (germline): SEHNR, FQNEAQ (reference sequence). CDR3 length equals 16 residues. Germline trimming cut 4 bases from V and 3 bases from J; bases unmatched to any gene: 4. CDR3 sequence (DNA): TGTGCCAGCAGCTGGACTAGCGGGATGTACTACAATGAGCAGTTCTTC. It encodes CASSWTSGMYYNEQFF.

The chain combines TRBV7-3 with TRBJ2-3; D possibly corresponds to TRBD2 (6 bases). CDR3 size: 15 residues. Germline CDR1 SGHTA, CDR2 FQGTGA. The ends were cut back, 6 bases at V and 0 bases at J, with 13 bases in the middle. This CDR3 reads CASRLSGVSTDTQYF. For the CDR3, the DNA is TGTGCCAGCAGACTTAGCGGAGTAAGCACAGATACGCAGTATTTT.

The CDR3 DNA reads as TGTGCCTGGAGTGTACGGGGGGGCACAGATACGCAGTATTTT. Protein sequence: CAWSVRGGTDTQYF. The chain couples TRBV30 to TRBJ2-3, with 7 bases lining up with TRBD2. Germline CDR1 reads GTSNPN; CDR2 reads SVGIG (reference sequence). This CDR3 has 14 amino acids. With V trimmed by 0 bases and J by 1 base, 1 base remained unmatched.

The J gene is TRBJ2-7, the V gene TRBV28; TRBD2 matches at 8 bases. The CDR3 sequence is 14 residues long. From germline, CDR1 is MDHEN and CDR2 SYDVKM. After removal of 7 bases from V and 1 base from J, the junction contained 6 bases not matched to a gene. CDR3: CASTRGGASYEQYF. For the CDR3, the DNA is TGTGCCAGCACCCGGGGGGGAGCTTCCTACGAGCAGTACTTC.